This passage covers 14 T cell receptor beta chains from one sample sequenced in a study of blood T cell repertoires in COVID-19. Clones were read by immunoSEQ multiplex PCR, and TCRdb kept only the in-frame ones, dropping some. In the table there are about 160,000 clones, more than 60% of which are singletons. Specimen: peripheral blood. All receptors come from a man between 60 and 70 years old with acute or convalescent COVID-19.

This clone was picked up a small number of times. The chain combines TRBV6-5 with TRBJ1-1; the match to TRBD1 covers 9 bases. This CDR3 is built from 14 residues. Germline assignment: CDR1 MNHEY and CDR2 SVGAGI. V lost 6 bases and J lost 4; bases outside the gene matches: 6. The CDR3 loop is CASRTQGAATEAFF. DNA of the CDR3: TGTGCCAGCAGGACACAGGGGGCGGCCACTGAAGCTTTCTTT.

Many counts were recorded for this clone. The gene calls are TRBV5-4 and TRBJ1-6; TRBD1 agrees at 7 bases. Germline CDR1 reads SGHNT; CDR2 reads YYREEE (reference sequence). With V trimmed by 4 bases and J by 7 bases, 8 bases remained unmatched. The CDR3 has 15 residues. The CDR3 DNA reads as TGTGCCAGCAGCAGGGCAGGGGGAGAGAATTCACCCCTCCACTTT. This gives the protein CASSRAGGENSPLHF.

The gene calls are TRBV15 and TRBJ2-7, with 7 bases identical to TRBD2. The trim removed 0 bases at V and 0 bases at J, leaving 17 bases unmatched. Germline V gene lookup returns CDR1 LNHNV and CDR2 YYDKDF (reference sequence). There are 20 residues in the CDR3. The CDR3 sequence is CATSRDSRPGVGGSSYEQYF. DNA for the CDR3: TGTGCCACCAGCAGAGATTCGCGCCCTGGTGTCGGGGGGAGCTCCTACGAGCAGTACTTC.

The chain couples TRBV19 to TRBJ2-7, with 7 bases that match TRBD1. The CDR3 is made up of 13 amino acids. After removal of 6 bases from V and 3 bases from J, the junction contained 5 bases not matched to a gene. CDR1 LNHDA and CDR2 SQIVND come from the germline V gene (reference sequence). CDR3 loop: CASSRDSLYEQYF. The CDR3 bases are TGTGCCAGTAGCCGGGACAGTCTCTACGAGCAGTACTTC.

This chain joins TRBV6-6 and TRBJ1-4; TRBD1 matches 7 bases. The CDR3 sequence is 15 residues long. CDR1 is MNHNY, CDR2 SVGAGI, per germline (reference sequence). The V and J ends lost 6 bases and 0 bases, in that order; junction bases with no gene match: 4. In DNA form, the CDR3 reads TGTGCCAGCAGCTACGGACAGGCAACTAATGAAAAACTGTTTTTT. It codes for CASSYGQATNEKLFF.

This sequence joins TRBV10-1 and TRBJ2-7; possibly TRBD1 for D (5 bases). In germline, CDR1 is WNHNN, CDR2 SYGVQD (reference sequence). The CDR3 runs 13 residues. With 2 bases removed from V and 2 bases from J, the gap between germline ends came to 7 bases. CDR3 bases: TGCGCCAGCAGTGAGGACAGAGCCTACGAGCAGTACTTC. Protein product: CASSEDRAYEQYF.

V and J are TRBV6-5 and TRBJ2-7, with D possibly matching TRBD1 (6 bases). Deletions cut 1 base from V and 5 bases from J, with 12 bases between. Germline V gene sequence: CDR1 MNHEY, CDR2 SVGAGI. The CDR3 totals 14 residues. The CDR3 nucleotides read TGTGCCAGCAGTTACTTCACAGGGTCCCACGAGCAGTACTTC. It codes for CASSYFTGSHEQYF.

A single count supports this clone. This sequence joins TRBV5-6 and TRBJ1-1, with D possibly TRBD1 on 5 matching bases. From germline, CDR1 is SGHDT and CDR2 YYEEEE. The CDR3 length is 16 residues. V gave up 4 bases and J gave up 3 bases, with 19 bases separating them. The CDR3 DNA reads as TGTGCCAGCAGCCCCGTCGGGGGAGGGATAGACACTGAAGCTTTCTTT. Translated, it gives CASSPVGGGIDTEAFF.

V is TRBV30 and J is TRBJ1-6, with D unclear. The CDR3 sequence is 13 residues long. Trimming left V 3 bases short and J 5 bases short, with 8 bases between. Looked up from germline, CDR1 is GTSNPN and CDR2 is SVGIG (reference sequence). For the CDR3, the DNA is TGTGCCTGGAGACAGAAACATAATTCACCCCTCCACTTT. This translates into CAWRQKHNSPLHF.

This clone was seen a handful of times. The V gene is TRBV4-1, the J gene TRBJ1-2, with D unclear. V was trimmed by 0 bases and J by 8 bases, leaving 10 bases between them. CDR3 length: 13 amino acids. Germline CDR1 MGHRA, CDR2 YSYEKL. The CDR3 loop is CASSQERQKGYTF. As DNA, the CDR3 is TGCGCCAGCAGCCAAGAGCGACAAAAAGGCTACACCTTC.

This rearrangement joins TRBV7-9 to TRBJ1-2, with D possibly TRBD1 on 6 matching bases. The CDR3 runs to 15 residues. CDR1 and CDR2 (germline): SEHNR, FQNEAQ (reference sequence). The ends were cut back, 5 bases at V and 0 bases at J, with 13 bases in the middle. The CDR3 nucleotides are TGTGCCAGCAGCACCGATCAGGGGACTAACTATGGCTACACCTTC. It encodes CASSTDQGTNYGYTF.

This CDR3 reads CASSFLGQGSIGANVLTF. CDR3 coding DNA: TGTGCCAGCAGCTTTTTGGGACAGGGGTCGATTGGGGCCAACGTCCTGACTTTC. V usage is TRBV7-2 and J usage is TRBJ2-6; 10 bases are a match to TRBD1. The trim removed 3 bases at V and 3 bases at J, leaving 8 bases unmatched. CDR1 SGHTA and CDR2 FQGNSA come from the germline V gene. The CDR3 sequence is 18 residues long.

This chain joins TRBV4-3 and TRBJ2-6, with D maybe TRBD1 (7 bases). V lost 0 bases and J lost 3, with 9 bases in between. The germline V gene encodes CDR1 LGHNA and CDR2 YSLEER. The CDR3 has 16 residues. The CDR3 here is CASSQDQGGGANVLTF. As DNA, the CDR3 is TGCGCCAGCAGCCAAGATCAGGGGGGTGGGGCCAACGTCCTGACTTTC.

V usage is TRBV5-6 and J usage is TRBJ2-7, with 11 bases lining up with TRBD1. The V gene's germline CDR1 is SGHDT and CDR2 YYEEEE. V lost 0 bases and J lost 1; bases outside the gene matches: 12. The CDR3 loop spans 19 amino acids. The CDR3 DNA is TGTGCCAGCAGCTTGGGCGTCGGTTATGGGACAGGGGGGTCCTACGAGCAGTACTTC. It is translated as CASSLGVGYGTGGSYEQYF.